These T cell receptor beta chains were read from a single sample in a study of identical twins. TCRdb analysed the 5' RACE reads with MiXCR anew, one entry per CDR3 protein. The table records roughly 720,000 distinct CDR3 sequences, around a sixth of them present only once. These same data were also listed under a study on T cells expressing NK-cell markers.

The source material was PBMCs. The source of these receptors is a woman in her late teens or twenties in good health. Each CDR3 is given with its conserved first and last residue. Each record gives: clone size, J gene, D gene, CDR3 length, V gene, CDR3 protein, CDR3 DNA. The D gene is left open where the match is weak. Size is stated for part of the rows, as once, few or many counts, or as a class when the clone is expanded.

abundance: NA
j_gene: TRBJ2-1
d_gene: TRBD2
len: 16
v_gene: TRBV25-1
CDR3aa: CASSGTSGRDYNEQFF
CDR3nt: TGTGCCAGCAGTGGGACTAGCGGGAGGGATTACAATGAGCAGTTCTTC

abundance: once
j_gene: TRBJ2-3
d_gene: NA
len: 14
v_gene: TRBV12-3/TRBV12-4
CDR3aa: CASSWRRLTDTQYF
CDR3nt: TGTGCCAGCAGCTGGAGACGGTTGACAGATACGCAGTATTTT

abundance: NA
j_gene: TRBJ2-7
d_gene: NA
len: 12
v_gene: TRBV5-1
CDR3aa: CASSLTWNEQYF
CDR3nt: TGCGCCAGCAGCCTAACATGGAACGAGCAGTACTTC

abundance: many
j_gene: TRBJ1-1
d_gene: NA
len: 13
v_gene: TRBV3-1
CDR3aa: CASSPRQSTEAFF
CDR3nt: TGTGCCAGCAGCCCCCGGCAGTCAACCGAAGCTTTCTTT

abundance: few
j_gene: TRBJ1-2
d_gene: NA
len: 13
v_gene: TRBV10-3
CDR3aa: CAIKEGGVYGYTF
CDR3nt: TGTGCCATCAAAGAGGGTGGTGTCTATGGCTACACCTTC

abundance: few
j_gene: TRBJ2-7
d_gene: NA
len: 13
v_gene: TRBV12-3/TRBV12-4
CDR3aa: CASRGERHYEQYF
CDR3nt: TGTGCCAGCAGGGGGGAGAGGCACTACGAGCAGTACTTC

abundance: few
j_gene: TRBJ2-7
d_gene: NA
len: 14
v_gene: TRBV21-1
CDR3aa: CASTRQWGRYEQYF
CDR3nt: TGTGCCAGCACCAGACAGTGGGGGAGGTACGAGCAGTACTTC

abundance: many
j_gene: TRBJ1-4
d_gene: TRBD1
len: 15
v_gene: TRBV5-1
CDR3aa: CASSLTGATNEKLFF
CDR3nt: TGCGCCAGCAGCTTGACAGGGGCCACTAATGAAAAACTGTTTTTT

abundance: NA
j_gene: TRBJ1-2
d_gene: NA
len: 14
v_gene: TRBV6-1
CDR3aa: CASKVRGENYGYTF
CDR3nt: TGTGCCAGCAAGGTTCGGGGGGAGAACTATGGCTACACCTTC

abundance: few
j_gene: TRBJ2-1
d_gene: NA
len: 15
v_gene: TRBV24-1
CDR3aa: CATSEGAAPSNEQFF
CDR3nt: TGTGCCACCAGTGAAGGGGCCGCTCCCTCGAATGAGCAGTTCTTC

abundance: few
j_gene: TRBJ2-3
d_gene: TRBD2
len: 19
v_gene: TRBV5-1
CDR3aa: CASSLRATSGRGGTDTQYF
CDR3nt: TGCGCCAGCAGCTTGAGGGCCACTAGCGGGAGGGGCGGCACAGATACGCAGTATTTT

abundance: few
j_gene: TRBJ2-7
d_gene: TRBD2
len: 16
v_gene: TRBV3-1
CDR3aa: CASSHTLAGSPYEQYF
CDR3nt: TGTGCCAGCAGCCATACACTAGCGGGATCCCCCTACGAGCAGTACTTC

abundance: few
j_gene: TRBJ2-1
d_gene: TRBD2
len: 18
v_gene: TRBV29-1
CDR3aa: CSVRDRVRLAGGVPEQFF
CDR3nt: TGCAGCGTTCGGGACAGGGTCCGACTAGCGGGAGGTGTCCCTGAGCAGTTCTTC

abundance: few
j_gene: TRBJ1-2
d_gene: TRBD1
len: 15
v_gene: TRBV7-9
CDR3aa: CASSRITTGNYGYTF
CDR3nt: TGTGCCAGCAGCCGGATCACGACAGGGAACTATGGCTACACCTTC

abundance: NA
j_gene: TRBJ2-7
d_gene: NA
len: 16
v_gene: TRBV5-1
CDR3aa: CASSSGSRDSLYEQYF
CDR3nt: TGCGCCAGCAGCTCCGGGAGCCGGGACTCCCTCTACGAGCAGTACTTC

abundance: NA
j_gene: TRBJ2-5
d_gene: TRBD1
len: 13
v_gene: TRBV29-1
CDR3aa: CSGLQGAEETHYF
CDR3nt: TGCAGCGGACTACAGGGGGCGGAGGAGACCCACTACTTC

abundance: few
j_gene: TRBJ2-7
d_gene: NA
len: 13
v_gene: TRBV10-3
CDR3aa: CAISEGGYYEQYF
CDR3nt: TGTGCCATCAGTGAGGGGGGATACTACGAGCAGTACTTC

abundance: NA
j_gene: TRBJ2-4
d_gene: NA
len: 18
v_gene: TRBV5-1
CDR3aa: CASSPSPGQNLAKNIQYF
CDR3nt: TGCGCCAGCAGCCCAAGCCCGGGACAAAACCTAGCCAAAAACATTCAGTACTTC

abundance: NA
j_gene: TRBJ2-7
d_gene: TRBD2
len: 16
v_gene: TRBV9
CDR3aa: CASSHYSGGSSYEQYF
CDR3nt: TGTGCCAGCAGCCACTATAGCGGGGGAAGCTCCTACGAGCAGTACTTC

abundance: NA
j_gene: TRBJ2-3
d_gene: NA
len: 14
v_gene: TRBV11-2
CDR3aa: CASSWTITTDTQYF
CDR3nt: TGTGCCAGCAGCTGGACTATTACCACAGATACGCAGTATTTT

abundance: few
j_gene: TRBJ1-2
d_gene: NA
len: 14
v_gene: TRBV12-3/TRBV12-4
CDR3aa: CASSWTDGSPGYTF
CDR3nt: TGTGCCAGCAGTTGGACAGACGGTAGCCCAGGCTACACCTTC

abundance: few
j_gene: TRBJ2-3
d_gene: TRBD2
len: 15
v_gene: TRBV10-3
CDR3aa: CAISDGGRATDTQYF
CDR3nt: TGTGCCATCAGTGACGGCGGGAGGGCGACAGATACGCAGTATTTT

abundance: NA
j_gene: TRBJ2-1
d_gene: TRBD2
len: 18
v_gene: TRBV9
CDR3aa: CASSVYLSPGEGPYEQFF
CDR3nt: TGTGCCAGCAGCGTTTATCTTAGCCCTGGGGAGGGCCCCTATGAGCAGTTCTTC

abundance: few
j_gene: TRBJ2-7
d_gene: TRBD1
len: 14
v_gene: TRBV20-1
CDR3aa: CSASEGTGANEQYF
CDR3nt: TGCAGTGCTAGTGAGGGAACAGGGGCCAACGAGCAGTACTTC

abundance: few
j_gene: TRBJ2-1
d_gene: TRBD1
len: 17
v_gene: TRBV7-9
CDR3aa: CASSYRPGQGSYNEQFF
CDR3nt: TGTGCCAGCAGTTACCGCCCGGGACAGGGCTCCTACAATGAGCAGTTCTTC

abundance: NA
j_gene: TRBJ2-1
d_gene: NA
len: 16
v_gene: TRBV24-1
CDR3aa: CATSDPARTGLNEQFF
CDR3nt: TGTGCCACCAGTGATCCTGCAAGGACGGGGCTTAATGAGCAGTTCTTC

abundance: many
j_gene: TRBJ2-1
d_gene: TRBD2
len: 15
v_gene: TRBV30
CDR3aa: CAWSASSGSVGEQFF
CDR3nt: TGTGCCTGGAGTGCTTCTAGCGGGAGCGTCGGTGAGCAGTTCTTC

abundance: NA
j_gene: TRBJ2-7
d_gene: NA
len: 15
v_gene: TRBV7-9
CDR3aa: CASSFAGAGIDEQYF
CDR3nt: TGTGCCAGCAGCTTCGCGGGTGCAGGGATCGACGAGCAGTACTTC

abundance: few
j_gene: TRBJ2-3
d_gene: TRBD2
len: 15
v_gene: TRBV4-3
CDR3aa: CASSLRTSSTDTQYF
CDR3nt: TGCGCCAGCAGCCTTAGGACTAGCAGCACAGATACGCAGTATTTT

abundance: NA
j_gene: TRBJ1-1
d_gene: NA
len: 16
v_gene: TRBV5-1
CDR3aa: CASSRTTGTMSTEAFF
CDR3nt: TGCGCCAGCAGTCGGACTACCGGGACTATGAGCACTGAAGCTTTCTTT

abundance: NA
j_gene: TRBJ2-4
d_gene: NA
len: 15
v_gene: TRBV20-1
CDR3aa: CSAREAGWTKNIQYF
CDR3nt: TGCAGTGCTAGAGAGGCGGGCTGGACCAAAAACATTCAGTACTTC

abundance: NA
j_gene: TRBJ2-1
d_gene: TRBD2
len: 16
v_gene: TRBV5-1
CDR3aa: CASSLASGGHYNEQFF
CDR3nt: TGCGCCAGCAGCTTGGCCAGCGGGGGGCATTACAATGAGCAGTTCTTC

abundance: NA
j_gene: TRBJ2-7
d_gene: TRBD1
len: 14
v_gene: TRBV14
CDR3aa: CASSVGTASSEQYF
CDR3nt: TGTGCCAGCAGCGTTGGGACAGCTTCAAGCGAGCAGTACTTC

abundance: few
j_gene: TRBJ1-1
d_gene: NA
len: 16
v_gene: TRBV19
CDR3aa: CASSIIGAGSSTEAFF
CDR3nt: TGTGCCAGTAGTATCATAGGGGCTGGGTCTTCGACTGAAGCTTTCTTT

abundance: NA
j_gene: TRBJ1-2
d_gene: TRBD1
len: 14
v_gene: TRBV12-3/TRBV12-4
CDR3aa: CASKTGQGGDGYTF
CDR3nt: TGTGCCAGCAAAACGGGACAGGGAGGAGATGGCTACACCTTC

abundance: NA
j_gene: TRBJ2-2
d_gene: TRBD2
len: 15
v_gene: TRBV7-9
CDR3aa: CASAPTSGKTGELFF
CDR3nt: TGTGCCAGCGCTCCGACTAGCGGGAAAACCGGGGAGCTGTTTTTT

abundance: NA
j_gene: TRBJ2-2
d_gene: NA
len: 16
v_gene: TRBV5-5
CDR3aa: CASSFASQTRPGELFF
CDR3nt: TGTGCCAGCAGCTTTGCTTCCCAAACAAGGCCCGGGGAGCTGTTTTTT

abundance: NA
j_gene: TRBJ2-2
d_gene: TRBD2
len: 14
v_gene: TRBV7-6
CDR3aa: CASSFGTSAGELFF
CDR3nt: TGTGCCAGCAGCTTTGGGACTAGCGCCGGGGAGCTGTTTTTT

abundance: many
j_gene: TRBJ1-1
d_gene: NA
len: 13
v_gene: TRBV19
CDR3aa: CASSTQMNTEAFF
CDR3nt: TGTGCCAGTAGTACGCAAATGAACACTGAAGCTTTCTTT

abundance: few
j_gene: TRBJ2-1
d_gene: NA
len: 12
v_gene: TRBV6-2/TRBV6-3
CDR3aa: CASRPGGNEQFF
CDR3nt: TGTGCCAGCCGACCTGGGGGGAATGAGCAGTTCTTC

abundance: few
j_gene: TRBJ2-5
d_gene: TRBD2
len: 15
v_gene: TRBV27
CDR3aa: CASSLTVAGKETQYF
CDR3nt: TGTGCCAGCAGTTTAACGGTAGCGGGGAAAGAGACCCAGTACTTC

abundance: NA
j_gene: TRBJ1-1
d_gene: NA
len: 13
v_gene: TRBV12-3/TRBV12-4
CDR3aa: CASRTTGNPQAFF
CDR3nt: TGTGCCAGCAGAACGACAGGAAACCCGCAAGCTTTCTTT

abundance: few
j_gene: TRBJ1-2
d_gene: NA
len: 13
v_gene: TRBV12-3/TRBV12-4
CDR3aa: CASSLMESSSYTF
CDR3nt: TGTGCCAGCAGTTTGATGGAATCATCTTCTTACACCTTC

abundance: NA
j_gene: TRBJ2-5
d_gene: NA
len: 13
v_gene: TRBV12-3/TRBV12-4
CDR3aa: CASSYGAEETQYF
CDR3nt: TGTGCCAGCAGTTACGGGGCCGAAGAGACCCAGTACTTC

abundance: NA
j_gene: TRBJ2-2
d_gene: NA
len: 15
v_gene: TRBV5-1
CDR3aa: CASSLAGTTSRELFF
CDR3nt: TGCGCCAGCAGCCTTGCCGGGACCACCTCGAGGGAGCTGTTTTTT

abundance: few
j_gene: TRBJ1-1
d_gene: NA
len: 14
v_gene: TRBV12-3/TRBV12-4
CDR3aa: CASWWGSLNTEAFF
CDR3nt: TGTGCCAGCTGGTGGGGCAGCCTGAACACTGAAGCTTTCTTT

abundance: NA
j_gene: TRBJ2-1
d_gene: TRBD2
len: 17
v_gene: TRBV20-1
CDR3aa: CSAPGAVAGGSRNEQFF
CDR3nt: TGCAGTGCCCCCGGAGCTGTCGCGGGAGGGTCCAGGAATGAGCAGTTCTTC

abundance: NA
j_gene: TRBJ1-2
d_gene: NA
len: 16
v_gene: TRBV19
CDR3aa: CASSIEGYRANYGYTF
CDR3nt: TGTGCCAGTAGTATAGAAGGATACAGGGCGAACTATGGCTACACCTTC

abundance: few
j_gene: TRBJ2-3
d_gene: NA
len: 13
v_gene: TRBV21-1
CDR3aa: CASSKKLSDTQYF
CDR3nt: TGTGCCAGCAGCAAAAAGTTGTCGGATACGCAGTATTTT

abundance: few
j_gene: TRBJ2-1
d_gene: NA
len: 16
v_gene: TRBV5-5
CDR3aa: CASSLLVVPSYNEQFF
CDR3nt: TGTGCCAGCAGCTTGTTGGTTGTTCCATCCTACAATGAGCAGTTCTTC

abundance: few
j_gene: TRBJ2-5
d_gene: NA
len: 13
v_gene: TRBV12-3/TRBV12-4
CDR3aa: CASSLVAKETQYF
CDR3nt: TGTGCCAGCAGTTTAGTGGCCAAAGAGACCCAGTACTTC